The sequence of this T cell receptor (beta chain) was determined in a study of T-cell reconstitution after alpha-beta-depleted transplantation in children (TCRdb year 2016). For the study in its entirety: Using TCR repertoire profiling, the study quantitatively followed how T-cell immune reconstitution unfolded in children after TCRalphabeta/CD19-depleted allogeneic hematopoietic cell transplantation.

This clonotype was picked up a small number of times. Its cognate antigen has yet to be identified. The sample holds no much larger clone one base away, and base qualities are not on file. From V the trimming removes 2 bases and from J it removes 1 base, while the gene matches leave 6 bases of the junction unaccounted for. The germline V gene encodes CDR1 MNHEY and CDR2 SVGAGI. Spanning cysteine to phenylalanine, the CDR3 consists of 18 amino acids. The retained sequence is limited to the CDR3, 54 bases, with the frame set at the first base. The library was generated by PCR. Sequencing instrument: Illumina HiSeq 2500. TCR library preparation used molecular barcoding, with unique molecular identifiers applied to normalize quantification of the TCRbeta repertoire. TCRdb reprocessing: public reads trimmed at Q25 with fastp, clones called with MiXCR, in-frame beta chains kept. For every CDR3 protein sequence, its rows merge into one entry that carries the most common genes and DNA. Here the sample has about 540,000 distinct CDR3 sequences; around 20% occur a single time. 2.5% to 3.5% of the sample lies in the top ten.

The chain uses TRBV6-5 and TRBJ2-1; TRBD2 agrees with 12 junctional bases. This sample comprised PBMCs from the stem cell graft donor, obtained from the stem cell graft. The TCR originated in a human donor who donated a stem cell graft to a child with acute lymphoblastic leukemia. CDR3 sequence: CASSYGLAGGGSYNEQFF. The DNA reads TGTGCCAGCAGTTACGGGCTAGCGGGAGGGGGATCCTACAATGAGCAGTTCTTC.